This T cell receptor beta chain originates from a study of T cell responses to AZD1222 COVID-19 vaccine. Study results and caveats: Nearly half of unique spike-specific TCRs reportedly avoided B.1.351 and B.1.1.7 mutated regions. Baseline serostatus was positive in only a handful of AZD1222 recipients. Spike-spanning, vaccine-associated CD4 TCRs were dominant at 160-218 and 743-854.

Sequencing was performed with immunoSEQ multiplex PCR; in TCRdb, only in-frame clones are kept and a portion is missing. The sample yields 58,000 or so clones, 86% seen once. As concerns this clone: Its antigen is still unknown.

The sequenced sample was peripheral blood, obtained 28 days after the second AZD1222 dose. The sequence was obtained from an adult who received the AZD1222 COVID-19 vaccine.

CDR3: CASGAAHSNQPQHF. DNA of the CDR3: TGTGCCAGCGGCGCGGCACATAGCAATCAGCCCCAGCATTTT. V is TRBV25-1 and J is TRBJ1-5, with D uncertain. Trimming removed 8 bases from V and 0 bases from J, with 11 bases in between. In germline, CDR1 is MGHDK, CDR2 SYGVNS. CDR3 length equals 14 residues.